The rows below give T cell receptor beta chains drawn from one sample of a study of shared clonotypes between healthy human individuals. Produced via immunoSEQ multiplex PCR; TCRdb's table is partial and in-frame only. The table includes about a million clones, roughly 80% detected once. Sequencing input: memory CD4+ T cells from PBMCs. These receptor sequences come from a man in his late teens or twenties in good health. Some clones in this sample may be carry-over from other donors' samples. Both conserved end residues are part of each CDR3. D genes are given only for firm matches. Not every row has a clone size; where given, it reads once, few, many or a size class.

>TRBV28|TRBJ1-2|TRBD1|.
TGTGCCAGCACAGGGGGCAGTAACTATGGCTACACCTTC
CASTGGSNYGYTF
>TRBV4-1|TRBJ1-2|.|.
TGCGCCAGCAGCCAAGAAGGGACACGGGGAATCTATGGCTACACCTTC
CASSQEGTRGIYGYTF
>TRBV27|TRBJ2-3|.|.
TGTGCCAGCAGTTTAGGGTATTCCGGAGATACGCAGTATTTT
CASSLGYSGDTQYF
>TRBV7-8|TRBJ2-1|TRBD2|.
TGTGCCAGCAGCTTAACTGGGACTAGCTACAATGAGCAGTTCTTC
CASSLTGTSYNEQFF
>TRBV2|TRBJ1-5|.|.
TGTGCCAGCAGTGAACCGCCGAATCAGCCCCAGCATTTT
CASSEPPNQPQHF
>TRBV5-1|TRBJ2-5|TRBD2|.
TGCGCCAGCAGCTTGAGGGGGGCCGGGAGGGTAGAGACCCAGTACTTC
CASSLRGAGRVETQYF
>TRBV15|TRBJ2-5|.|.
TGTGCCACCAGCAGGACTCAAGAGACCCAGTACTTC
CATSRTQETQYF
>TRBV18|TRBJ2-1|.|.
TGTGCCAGCTCGCTCCCTAGTGAGCAGTTCTTC
CASSLPSEQFF
>TRBV7-3|TRBJ2-6|.|.
TGTGCCAGCAGCTTAAATAGAGCAGGAGGGGCCAACGTCCTGACTTTC
CASSLNRAGGANVLTF
>TRBV9|TRBJ1-5|TRBD1|.
TGTGCCAGCAGGGGACAGGGGGCGGTGGGGTATAGCAATCAGCCCCAGCATTTT
CASRGQGAVGYSNQPQHF
>TRBV7-2|TRBJ2-7|.|.
TGTGCCAGCAGCTTAGCCGAGTACGAGCAGTACTTC
CASSLAEYEQYF
>TRBV6-5|TRBJ1-1|.|.
TGTGCCAGCACCCTGGTGAACACTGAAGCTTTCTTT
CASTLVNTEAFF
>TRBV27|TRBJ2-6|TRBD1|.
TGTGCCAGTAGTCGGGGCAGGGGGCTTTCTGGGGCCAACGTCCTGACTTTC
CASSRGRGLSGANVLTF
>TRBV7-2|TRBJ2-3|TRBD2|.
TGTGCCAGCGGAGGACTAGCGGATACGCAGTATTTT
CASGGLADTQYF
>TRBV6-6|TRBJ1-6|.|.
TGTGCCAGCAAGCTTGGCCAGGGTGATAATTCACCCCTCCACTTT
CASKLGQGDNSPLHF
>TRBV30|TRBJ1-5|.|.
TGTGCCTGGAGTGTGGGGACAACCAGCAATCAGCCCCAGCATTTT
CAWSVGTTSNQPQHF
>TRBV7-2|TRBJ2-5|TRBD2|once
TGTGCCAGCAGCTTTTCCGGACTAGCGGAGATCCAGTACTTC
CASSFSGLAEIQYF
>TRBV5-1|TRBJ1-1|.|.
TGCGCCAGCAGCTTGGATATGGACGGCGACACTGAAGCTTTCTTT
CASSLDMDGDTEAFF
>TRBV19|TRBJ1-2|TRBD1|.
TGTGCCAGTAGTATGACAGGGATATCTAACTATGGCTACACCTTC
CASSMTGISNYGYTF
>TRBV28|TRBJ1-5|.|.
TGTGCCAGCAGTTTGGCCGGATTTGAGCCCCAGCATTTT
CASSLAGFEPQHF
>TRBV30|TRBJ2-2|TRBD1|once
TGTGCCTGGAGGACAGGGGGACGAACCGGGGAGCTGTTTTTT
CAWRTGGRTGELFF
>TRBV19|TRBJ2-7|TRBD1|.
TGTGCCAGTAGTTCGGGACAGCCCTACGAGCAGTACTTC
CASSSGQPYEQYF
>TRBV6-1|TRBJ1-2|.|.
TGTGCCAGCAGAGAGGGTTCGGATGGCTACACCTTC
CASREGSDGYTF
>TRBV5-1|TRBJ2-1|.|.
TGCGCCAGCAGCTTGCGACAGCGTTCTTCCTACAATGAGCAGTTCTTC
CASSLRQRSSYNEQFF
>TRBV28|TRBJ1-1|.|.
TGTGCCAGCAGTTTAGTAGATTCTATGAACACTGAAGCTTTCTTT
CASSLVDSMNTEAFF
>TRBV28|TRBJ1-1|.|few
TGTGCCAGCAGTACTTACACTGAAGCTTTCTTT
CASSTYTEAFF
>TRBV30|TRBJ2-6|TRBD1|few
TGTGCCTGGAGGGCAGGGGGAAAATCTTCTGGGGCCAACGTCCTGACTTTC
CAWRAGGKSSGANVLTF
>TRBV30|TRBJ1-2|TRBD1|.
TGTGCCTGGTCTCGACTAGGGACAGGGCGGACCTATGGCTACACCTTC
CAWSRLGTGRTYGYTF
>TRBV30|TRBJ2-7|.|.
TGTGCCTGGAGTTCAGGGGGGTCAACCTACGAGCAGTACTTC
CAWSSGGSTYEQYF
>TRBV11-2|TRBJ2-7|.|.
TGTGCCAGCAGCCTGCGACACGAGCAGTACTTC
CASSLRHEQYF
>TRBV5-4|TRBJ2-7|.|.
TGTGCCAGCAGCTTAATTAGCGGAGATCGCTACGAGCAGTACTTC
CASSLISGDRYEQYF
>TRBV10-1|TRBJ2-1|.|.
TGCGCCAGCAGTGAGTGCAGGGGTTCGCATGAGCAGTTCTTC
CASSECRGSHEQFF
>TRBV5-1|TRBJ2-2|.|.
TGCGCCAGCAGCCCGAACGGAGCGAACACCGGGGAGCTGTTTTTT
CASSPNGANTGELFF
>TRBV5-6|TRBJ2-3|.|.
TGTGCCAGCAGCCCCCTGGGTATCGGGAGTACAGATACGCAGTATTTT
CASSPLGIGSTDTQYF
>TRBV7-3|TRBJ2-1|TRBD2|.
TGTGCCAGCAGCGGGACTAGGGGCCATCGTCAGTTCTTC
CASSGTRGHRQFF
>TRBV13|TRBJ1-4|.|.
TGTGCCAGCAGCTTAGGGCGTGAAAAACTGTTTTTT
CASSLGREKLFF
>TRBV11-3|TRBJ2-2|.|.
TGTGCCAGCAGCTTCCTAGGGGGAAACACCGGGGAGCTGTTTTTT
CASSFLGGNTGELFF
>TRBV2|TRBJ2-3|.|.
TGTGCCAGCAGTGAAGCGGCTATCGGGAGAGGCACAGATACGCAGTATTTT
CASSEAAIGRGTDTQYF
>TRBV6-5|TRBJ2-3|.|.
TGTGCCAGCAGTTACCAGAGGACAGATACGCAGTATTTT
CASSYQRTDTQYF
>TRBV5-4|TRBJ2-5|TRBD1|.
TGTGCCAGCAGACCGGGACAGCAAGAGACCCAGTACTTC
CASRPGQQETQYF
>TRBV7-2|TRBJ2-7|TRBD1|.
TGTGCCAGCAGTCAACAGGGGCTCGAGCAGTACTTC
CASSQQGLEQYF
>TRBV4-2|TRBJ2-3|.|.
TGTGCCAGCAGCCAAGGGTATCACAGGCGAGACACAGATACGCAGTATTTT
CASSQGYHRRDTDTQYF
>TRBV2|TRBJ1-5|.|.
TGTGCCAGCAGTGACCGTCATCAGCCCCAGCATTTT
CASSDRHQPQHF
>TRBV5-1|TRBJ1-3|.|.
TGCGCCAGCAGCCCCGACGGTAGCTCTGGAAACACCATATATTTT
CASSPDGSSGNTIYF
>TRBV7-2|TRBJ1-1|TRBD1|.
TGTGCCAGCAGCTCCGTACCAAACAGGGGGCTGGCGAACACTGAAGCTTTCTTT
CASSSVPNRGLANTEAFF
>TRBV7-9|TRBJ2-3|.|.
TGTGCCAGCAGCCCGCGAGGTAAAGGCACAGATACGCAGTATTTT
CASSPRGKGTDTQYF
>TRBV18|TRBJ1-5|TRBD1|few
TGTGCCAGCTCACCGGGACAGGCGCCTCAGCCCCAGCATTTT
CASSPGQAPQPQHF
>TRBV5-6|TRBJ2-2|.|.
TGTGCCAGCAGCTTGTTCGGCCTACAGGAGGGCGGGGAGCTGTTTTTT
CASSLFGLQEGGELFF
>TRBV4-2|TRBJ2-7|.|once
TGTGCCAGCAGCCAAGATCTATATCGGACAGGGAGCGGGGTATATACCCTCAAGCAGTACTTC
CASSQDLYRTGSGVYTLKQYF
>TRBV7-2|TRBJ1-5|.|.
TGTGCCAGCAGCTTCCGGACAAATTATAGCAATCAGCCCCAGCATTTT
CASSFRTNYSNQPQHF
>TRBV7-2|TRBJ1-2|TRBD1|.
TGTGCCAGCAGCCCCGGACAGGGATCGGGCAATGGCTACACCTTC
CASSPGQGSGNGYTF
>TRBV5-1|TRBJ2-2|.|.
TGCGCCAGCAGTCTACAGGGAAACACCGGGGAGCTGTTTTTT
CASSLQGNTGELFF
>TRBV20-1|TRBJ1-2|.|many
TGCAGTGCCGAGGGACTTTCAGGCTACACCTTC
CSAEGLSGYTF
>TRBV7-3|TRBJ1-2|TRBD1|.
TGTGCCAGCAGCTCCCTCGGACAGGGGGCATACTATGGCTACACCTTC
CASSSLGQGAYYGYTF
>TRBV15|TRBJ1-5|.|.
TGTGCCACCAGCAGAGGGGCGAGGGGCGACGGGCAGCCCCAGCATTTT
CATSRGARGDGQPQHF